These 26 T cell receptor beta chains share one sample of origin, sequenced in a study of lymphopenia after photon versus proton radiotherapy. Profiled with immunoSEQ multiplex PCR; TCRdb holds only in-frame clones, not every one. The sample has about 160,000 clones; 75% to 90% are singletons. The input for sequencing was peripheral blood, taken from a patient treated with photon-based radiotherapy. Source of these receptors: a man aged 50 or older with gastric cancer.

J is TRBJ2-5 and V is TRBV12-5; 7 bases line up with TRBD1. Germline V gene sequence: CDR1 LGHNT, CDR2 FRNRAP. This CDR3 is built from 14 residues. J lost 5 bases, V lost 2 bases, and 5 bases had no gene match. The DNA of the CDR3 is TGTGCTAGTGGTTTGTCAGGGGGACGGGAGACCCAGTACTTC. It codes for CASGLSGGRETQYF.

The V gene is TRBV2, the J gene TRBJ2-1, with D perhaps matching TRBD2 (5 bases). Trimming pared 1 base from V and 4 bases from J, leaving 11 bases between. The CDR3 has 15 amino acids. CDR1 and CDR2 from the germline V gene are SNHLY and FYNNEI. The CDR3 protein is CASSEGSSRYNEQFF. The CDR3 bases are TGTGCCAGCAGTGAAGGGTCTAGCCGATACAATGAGCAGTTCTTC.

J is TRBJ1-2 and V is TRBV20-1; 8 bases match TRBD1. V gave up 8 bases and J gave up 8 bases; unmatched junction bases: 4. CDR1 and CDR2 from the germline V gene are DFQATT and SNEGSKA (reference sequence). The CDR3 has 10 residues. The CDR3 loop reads CSQGAPGYTF. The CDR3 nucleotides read TGCAGTCAGGGGGCGCCCGGCTACACCTTC.

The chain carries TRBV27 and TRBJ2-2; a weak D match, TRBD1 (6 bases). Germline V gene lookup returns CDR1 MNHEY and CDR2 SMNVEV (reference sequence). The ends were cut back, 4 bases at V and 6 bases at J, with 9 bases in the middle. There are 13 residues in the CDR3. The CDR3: CASSSTGPGELFF. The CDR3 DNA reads TGTGCCAGCAGTTCTACAGGGCCCGGGGAGCTGTTTTTT.

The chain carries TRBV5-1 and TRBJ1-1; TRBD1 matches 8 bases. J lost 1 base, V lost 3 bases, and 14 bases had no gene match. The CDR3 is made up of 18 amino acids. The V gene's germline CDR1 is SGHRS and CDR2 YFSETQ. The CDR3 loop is CASSSRPSAGGWNTEAFF. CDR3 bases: TGCGCCAGCAGCTCCCGCCCTAGTGCAGGGGGCTGGAACACTGAAGCTTTCTTT.

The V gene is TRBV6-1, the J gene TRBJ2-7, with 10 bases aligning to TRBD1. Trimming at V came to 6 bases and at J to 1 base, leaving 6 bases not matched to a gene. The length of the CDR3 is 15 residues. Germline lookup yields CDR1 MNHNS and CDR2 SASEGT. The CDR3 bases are TGTGCCAGCAGAGTGGGACAGGGGTTTTCCTACGAGCAGTACTTC. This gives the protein CASRVGQGFSYEQYF.

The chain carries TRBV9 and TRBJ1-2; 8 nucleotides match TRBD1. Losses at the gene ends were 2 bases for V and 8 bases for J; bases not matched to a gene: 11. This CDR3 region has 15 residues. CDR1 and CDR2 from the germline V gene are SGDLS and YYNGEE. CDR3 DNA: TGTGCCAGCAGCGTTGAGCCGGACAGGGTCTTGGGCTACACCTTC. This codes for CASSVEPDRVLGYTF.

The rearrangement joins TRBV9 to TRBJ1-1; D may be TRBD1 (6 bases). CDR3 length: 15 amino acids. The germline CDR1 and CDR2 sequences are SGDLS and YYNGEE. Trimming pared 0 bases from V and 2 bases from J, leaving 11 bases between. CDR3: CASSVVRGDNTEAFF. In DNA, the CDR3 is TGTGCCAGCAGCGTAGTGAGGGGGGACAACACTGAAGCTTTCTTT.

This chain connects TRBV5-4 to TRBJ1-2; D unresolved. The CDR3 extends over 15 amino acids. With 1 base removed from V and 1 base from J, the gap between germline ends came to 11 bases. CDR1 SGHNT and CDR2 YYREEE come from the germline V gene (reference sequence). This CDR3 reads CASSLYRRDNYGYTF. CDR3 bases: TGTGCCAGCAGCTTGTATCGTCGGGATAACTATGGCTACACCTTC.

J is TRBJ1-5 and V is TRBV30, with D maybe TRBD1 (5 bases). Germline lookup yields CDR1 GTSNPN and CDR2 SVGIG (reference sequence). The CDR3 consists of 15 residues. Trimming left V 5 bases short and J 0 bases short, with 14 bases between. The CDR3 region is CAWGETVHSNQPQHF. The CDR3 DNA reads TGTGCCTGGGGGGAGACAGTCCATAGCAATCAGCCCCAGCATTTT.

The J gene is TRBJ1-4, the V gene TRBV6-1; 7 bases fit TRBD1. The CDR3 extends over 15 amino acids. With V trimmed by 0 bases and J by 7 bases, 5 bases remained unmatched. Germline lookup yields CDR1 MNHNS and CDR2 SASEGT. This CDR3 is CASSEALGQREKLFF. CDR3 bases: TGTGCCAGCAGTGAAGCGCTGGGACAGCGTGAAAAACTGTTTTTT.

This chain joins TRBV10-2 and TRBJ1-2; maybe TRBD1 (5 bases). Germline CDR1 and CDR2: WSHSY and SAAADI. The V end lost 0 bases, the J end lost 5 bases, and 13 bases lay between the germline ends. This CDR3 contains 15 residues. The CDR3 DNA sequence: TGCGCCAGCAGTGAGTCCGGGACGGAATTTTATGGCTACACCTTC. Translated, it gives CASSESGTEFYGYTF.

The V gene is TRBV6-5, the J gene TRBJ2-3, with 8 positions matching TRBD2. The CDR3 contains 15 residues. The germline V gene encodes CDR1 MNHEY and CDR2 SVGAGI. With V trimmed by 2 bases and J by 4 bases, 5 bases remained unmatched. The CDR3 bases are TGTGCCAGCAGTTACCAAGCGGGAGTGCCAGATACGCAGTATTTT. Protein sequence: CASSYQAGVPDTQYF.

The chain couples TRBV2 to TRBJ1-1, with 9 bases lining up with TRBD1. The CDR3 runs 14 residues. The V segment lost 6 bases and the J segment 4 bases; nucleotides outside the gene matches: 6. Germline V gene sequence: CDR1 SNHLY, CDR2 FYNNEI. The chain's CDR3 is CASREGQGFTEAFF. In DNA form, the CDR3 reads TGTGCCAGCAGGGAGGGACAGGGTTTCACTGAAGCTTTCTTT. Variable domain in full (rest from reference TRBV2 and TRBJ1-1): EPEVTQTPSHQVTQMGQEVILRCVPISNHLYFYWYRQILGQKVEFLVSFYNNEISEKSEIFDDQFSVERPDGSNFTLKIRSTKLEDSAMYFCASREGQGFTEAFFGQGTRLTVV.

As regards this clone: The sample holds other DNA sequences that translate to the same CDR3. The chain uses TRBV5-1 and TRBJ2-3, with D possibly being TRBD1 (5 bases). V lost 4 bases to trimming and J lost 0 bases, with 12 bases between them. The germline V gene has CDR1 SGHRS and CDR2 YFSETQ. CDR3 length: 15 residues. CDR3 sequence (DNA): TGCGCCAGCAGCCGTACAGGACCTAGCACAGATACGCAGTATTTT. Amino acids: CASSRTGPSTDTQYF. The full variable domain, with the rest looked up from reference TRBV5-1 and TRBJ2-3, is KAGVTQTPRYLIKTRGQQVTLSCSPISGHRSVSWYQQTPGQGLQFLFEYFSETQRNKGNFPGRFSGRQFSNSRSEMNVSTLELGDSALYLCASSRTGPSTDTQYFGPGTRLTVL.

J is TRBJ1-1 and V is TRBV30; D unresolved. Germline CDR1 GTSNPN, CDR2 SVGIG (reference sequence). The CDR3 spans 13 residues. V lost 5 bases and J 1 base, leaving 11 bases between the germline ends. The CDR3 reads CAWRAQPNTEAFF. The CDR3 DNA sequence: TGTGCCTGGCGCGCTCAGCCGAACACTGAAGCTTTCTTT. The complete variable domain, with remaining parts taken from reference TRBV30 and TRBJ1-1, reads SQTIHQWPATLVQPVGSPLSLECTVEGTSNPNLYWYRQAAGRGLQLLFYSVGIGQISSEVPQNLSASRPQDRQFILSSKKLLLSDSGFYLCAWRAQPNTEAFFGQGTRLTVV.

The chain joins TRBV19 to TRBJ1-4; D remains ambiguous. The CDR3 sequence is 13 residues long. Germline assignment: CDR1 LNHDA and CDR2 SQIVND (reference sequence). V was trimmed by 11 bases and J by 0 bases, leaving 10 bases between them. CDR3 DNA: TGTGCCCGTTCCGCGGCAACTAATGAAAAACTGTTTTTT. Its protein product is CARSAATNEKLFF.

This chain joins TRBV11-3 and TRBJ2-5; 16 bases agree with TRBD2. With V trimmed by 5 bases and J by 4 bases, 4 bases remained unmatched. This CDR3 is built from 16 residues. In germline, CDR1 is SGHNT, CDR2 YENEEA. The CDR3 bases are TGTGCCAGCAGCCGGGGACTAGCGGGAGGGCCAGAGACCCAGTACTTC. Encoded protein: CASSRGLAGGPETQYF. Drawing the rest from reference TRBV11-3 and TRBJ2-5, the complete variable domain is EAGVVQSPRYKIIEKKQPVAFWCNPISGHNTLYWYLQNLGQGPELLIRYENEEAVDDSQLPKDRFSAERLKGVDSTLKIQPAELGDSAVYLCASSRGLAGGPETQYFGPGTRLLVL.

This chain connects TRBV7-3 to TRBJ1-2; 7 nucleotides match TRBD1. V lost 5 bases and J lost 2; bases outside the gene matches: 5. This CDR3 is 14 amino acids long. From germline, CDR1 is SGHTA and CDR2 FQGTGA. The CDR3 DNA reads TGTGCCAGCAGCCCTGGACAGGTCAACTATGGCTACACCTTC. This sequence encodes CASSPGQVNYGYTF.

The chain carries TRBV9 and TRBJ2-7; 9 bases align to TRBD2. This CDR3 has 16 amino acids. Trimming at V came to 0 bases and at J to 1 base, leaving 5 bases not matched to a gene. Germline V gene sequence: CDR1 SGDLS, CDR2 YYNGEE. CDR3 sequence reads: CASSVDYSGRSYEQYF. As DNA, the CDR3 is TGTGCCAGCAGCGTAGATTATAGCGGGAGATCCTACGAGCAGTACTTC. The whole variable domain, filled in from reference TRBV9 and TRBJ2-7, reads DSGVTQTPKHLITATGQRVTLRCSPRSGDLSVYWYQQSLDQGLQFLIQYYNGEERAKGNILERFSAQQFPDLHSELNLSSLELGDSALYFCASSVDYSGRSYEQYFGPGTRLTVT.

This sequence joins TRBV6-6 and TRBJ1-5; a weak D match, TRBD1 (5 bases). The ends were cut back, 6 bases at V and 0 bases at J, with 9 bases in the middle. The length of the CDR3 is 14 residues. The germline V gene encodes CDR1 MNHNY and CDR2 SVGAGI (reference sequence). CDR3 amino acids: CASSRDSSNQPQHF. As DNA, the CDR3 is TGTGCCAGCAGCCGAGACAGTAGCAATCAGCCCCAGCATTTT.

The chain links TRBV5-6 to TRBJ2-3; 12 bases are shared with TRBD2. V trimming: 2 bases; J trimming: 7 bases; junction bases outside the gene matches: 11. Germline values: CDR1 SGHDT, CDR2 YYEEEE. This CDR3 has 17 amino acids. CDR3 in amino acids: CASSLQPSGREANTQYF. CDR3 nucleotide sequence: TGTGCCAGCAGCTTACAACCTAGCGGGAGGGAGGCGAATACGCAGTATTTT.

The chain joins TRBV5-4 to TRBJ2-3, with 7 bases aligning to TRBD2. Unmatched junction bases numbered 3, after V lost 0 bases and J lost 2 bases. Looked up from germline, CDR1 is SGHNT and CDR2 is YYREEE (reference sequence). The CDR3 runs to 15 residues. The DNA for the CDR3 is TGTGCCAGCAGCTTGGCTAGCGGATTCACAGATACGCAGTATTTT. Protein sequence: CASSLASGFTDTQYF.

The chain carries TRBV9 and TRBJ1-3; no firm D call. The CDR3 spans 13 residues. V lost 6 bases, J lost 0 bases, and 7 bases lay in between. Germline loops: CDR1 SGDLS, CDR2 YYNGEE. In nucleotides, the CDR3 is TGTGCCAGCACCCAGGACTCTGGAAACACCATATATTTT. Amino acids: CASTQDSGNTIYF. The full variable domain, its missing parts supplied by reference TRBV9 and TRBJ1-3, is DSGVTQTPKHLITATGQRVTLRCSPRSGDLSVYWYQQSLDQGLQFLIQYYNGEERAKGNILERFSAQQFPDLHSELNLSSLELGDSALYFCASTQDSGNTIYFGEGSWLTVV.

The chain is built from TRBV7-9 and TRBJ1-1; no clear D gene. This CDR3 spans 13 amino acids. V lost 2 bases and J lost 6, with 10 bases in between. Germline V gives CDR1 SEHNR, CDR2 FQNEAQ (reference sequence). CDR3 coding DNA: TGTGCCAGCAGCTTAAGAGGGATTCCTGAAGCTTTCTTT. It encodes CASSLRGIPEAFF.

The CDR3 is CASSLVPGEKLFF. In DNA, the CDR3 is TGTGCCAGCAGCTTGGTGCCGGGAGAAAAACTGTTTTTT. The rearrangement joins TRBV5-4 to TRBJ1-4; D gene uncertain. Germline V gene lookup returns CDR1 SGHNT and CDR2 YYREEE (reference sequence). Trimming removed 0 bases at V and 8 bases at J, with 8 bases between. This CDR3 spans 13 amino acids. Using reference TRBV5-4 and TRBJ1-4 for the parts outside the CDR3, the full variable domain is ETGVTQSPTHLIKTRGQQVTLRCSSQSGHNTVSWYQQALGQGPQFIFQYYREEENGRGNFPPRFSGLQFPNYSSELNVNALELDDSALYLCASSLVPGEKLFFGSGTQLSVL.